One and the same sample provided the 28 T cell receptor beta chains below, sequenced in a study of neurological immune-mediated disorders. MiXCR, run by TCRdb on the 5' RACE reads, gives a single entry per CDR3 protein. The data hold 17,000 or so distinct CDR3 sequences, with 27% observed a single time. The sequencing sample was made of PBMCs. These receptor sequences come from a man over 45 with HTLV-1-associated myelopathy (HAM/TSP).

The CDR3 sequence: CASSSGDRYNEQFF. Written as DNA, the CDR3 is TGTGCCAGCAGCTCGGGAGATAGATACAATGAGCAGTTCTTC. The V call is TRBV11-3, the J call TRBJ2-1, with D possibly matching TRBD2 (6 bases). With 4 bases removed from V and 4 bases from J, the gap between germline ends came to 11 bases. Looked up from germline, CDR1 is SGHNT and CDR2 is YENEEA. The CDR3 extends over 14 amino acids. The complete variable domain, with remaining parts taken from reference TRBV11-3 and TRBJ2-1, reads EAGVVQSPRYKIIEKKQPVAFWCNPISGHNTLYWYLQNLGQGPELLIRYENEEAVDDSQLPKDRFSAERLKGVDSTLKIQPAELGDSAVYLCASSSGDRYNEQFFGPGTRLTVL.

This chain joins TRBV20-1 and TRBJ2-5, with D perhaps matching TRBD1 or TRBD2 (6 bases each). V gave up 3 bases and J gave up 4 bases, with 9 bases separating them. The CDR3 consists of 12 residues. CDR1 and CDR2 (germline): DFQATT, SNEGSKA (reference sequence). The DNA of the CDR3 is TGCAGTGCTAGGGGGGGCGGAGAGACCCAGTACTTC. It specifies CSARGGGETQYF.

V gene TRBV5-1 combines with J gene TRBJ2-7; tentatively, D is TRBD2 (5 bases). The CDR3 runs to 15 residues. Germline V gene data show CDR1 as SGHRS and CDR2 as YFSETQ. Trimming left V 0 bases short and J 4 bases short, with 14 bases between. In DNA, the CDR3 is TGCGCCAGCAGCTTGGTGGCGGGTGGAGGATACGAGCAGTACTTC. Its translation: CASSLVAGGGYEQYF.

This clonotype was recorded at least ten times. The V call is TRBV6-5, the J call TRBJ1-1; possible D gene TRBD1, 6 bases. This CDR3 has 15 amino acids. Germline assignment: CDR1 MNHEY and CDR2 SVGAGI. Trimming took 4 bases from V and 0 from J, leaving 12 bases between them. The CDR3 loop reads CASSSNGQLNTEAFF. Written as DNA, the CDR3 is TGTGCCAGCAGTTCAAACGGACAGCTGAACACTGAAGCTTTCTTT.

This clonotype came up a few times. The rearrangement links TRBV19 to TRBJ2-3; TRBD2 is a possible D gene (7 bases). Germline V gene data show CDR1 as LNHDA and CDR2 as SQIVND (reference sequence). The CDR3 is made up of 15 amino acids. Trimming took off 10 bases at V and 3 bases at J, with 20 bases between the two ends. CDR3 DNA: TGTGCCACTACGGCGGGGGCCGCTGGGACAGATACGCAGTATTTT. Amino acids: CATTAGAAGTDTQYF.

This chain connects TRBV5-1 to TRBJ1-5; D is unresolved. The CDR3 length is 13 residues. The V end was cut by 1 base, the J end by 5 bases, with 7 bases between. Germline CDR1 is SGHRS and CDR2 is YFSETQ. The CDR3 is CASSLTTDQPQHF. CDR3 nucleotides: TGCGCCAGCAGCTTGACGACCGATCAGCCCCAGCATTTT.

The chain's CDR3 is CASSLGTGANGELFF. DNA of the CDR3: TGCGCCAGCAGCTTGGGGACAGGGGCCAACGGGGAGCTGTTTTTT. The chain carries TRBV5-1 and TRBJ2-2; 9 bases map to TRBD1. This CDR3 contains 15 residues. Trimming cost V 0 bases and J 7 bases; bases outside gene matches: 4. Germline V lookup: CDR1 SGHRS, CDR2 YFSETQ.

The chain couples TRBV5-1 to TRBJ2-2; possible D gene TRBD1, 5 bases. The CDR3 is 15 residues long. Looked up from germline, CDR1 is SGHRS and CDR2 is YFSETQ. Between the trimmed V and J ends, which lost 0 bases and 3 bases, there was a span of 9 bases. In DNA form, the CDR3 reads TGCGCCAGCAGCTTGGCAGGGCGGCACACCGGGGAGCTGTTTTTT. Amino acid sequence: CASSLAGRHTGELFF.

Relative to its sample, this clonotype is large (0.1 to 1%). The chain is built from TRBV20-1 and TRBJ2-1; D not resolved. The CDR3 length is 13 residues. Trimming pared 2 bases from V and 9 bases from J, leaving 14 bases between. Germline CDR1 reads DFQATT; CDR2 reads SNEGSKA (reference sequence). This chain's CDR3 is CSARYYIGIEQFF. DNA of the CDR3: TGCAGTGCTAGATACTATATAGGGATTGAGCAGTTCTTC.

This clonotype has only one observation. V is TRBV5-1 and J is TRBJ2-3; D gene uncertain. The ends were cut back, 2 bases at V and 2 bases at J, with 6 bases in the middle. The CDR3 length is 13 residues. Germline V gene data show CDR1 as SGHRS and CDR2 as YFSETQ. In nucleotides, the CDR3 is TGCGCCAGCAGCTTTAGGGACACAGATACGCAGTATTTT. Translated: CASSFRDTDTQYF. Combining the CDR3 with reference TRBV5-1 and TRBJ2-3 gives the whole variable domain KAGVTQTPRYLIKTRGQQVTLSCSPISGHRSVSWYQQTPGQGLQFLFEYFSETQRNKGNFPGRFSGRQFSNSRSEMNVSTLELGDSALYLCASSFRDTDTQYFGPGTRLTVL.

This clonotype was counted once. The chain carries TRBV19 and TRBJ2-3; the match to TRBD1 covers 7 bases. The V gene end was trimmed by 3 bases and the J gene end by 4 bases; junction bases not matched to a gene: 10. The CDR3 runs 16 residues. CDR1 is LNHDA, CDR2 SQIVND, per germline (reference sequence). The DNA of the CDR3 is TGTGCCAGTAGTATCCGAACAGGGGTGTCGGCAGATACGCAGTATTTT. This sequence encodes CASSIRTGVSADTQYF.

This clonotype has at least ten counts. This chain uses TRBV28 with TRBJ2-7; 9 bases are a match to TRBD1. The germline CDR1 and CDR2 sequences are MDHEN and SYDVKM. This CDR3 contains 15 residues. Trimming at V came to 5 bases and at J to 3 bases, leaving 8 bases not matched to a gene. In DNA, the CDR3 is TGTGCCAGCAGTGACCCCGGGACAGGGATCTACGAGCAGTACTTC. Translation gives CASSDPGTGIYEQYF. Variable domain in full (rest from reference TRBV28 and TRBJ2-7): DVKVTQSSRYLVKRTGEKVFLECVQDMDHENMFWYRQDPGLGLRLIYFSYDVKMKEKGDIPEGYSVSREKKERFSLILESASTNQTSMYLCASSDPGTGIYEQYFGPGTRLTVT.

Only a few counts were recorded for this clonotype. The chain combines TRBV20-1 with TRBJ2-4; D possibly matches TRBD1 or TRBD2 (5 bases each). The germline V and J ends were trimmed by 7 bases and 8 bases, with 18 bases remaining between them. The germline gives CDR1 DFQATT, CDR2 SNEGSKA (reference sequence). The CDR3 extends over 13 amino acids. The CDR3 spells CSVGVVPMDIQYF. In DNA, the CDR3 is TGCAGTGTGGGGGTGGTACCCATGGACATTCAGTACTTC.

V usage is TRBV20-1 and J usage is TRBJ2-1; D is tentatively TRBD1 or TRBD2 (5 bases each). This CDR3 has 14 amino acids. Per germline, CDR1 DFQATT and CDR2 SNEGSKA (reference sequence). V was cut by 3 bases and J by 8 bases, with 17 bases left in between. The CDR3 bases are TGCAGTGCTAGCGAAGAAGGCCTGGGGGATGAGCAGTTCTTC. Translated, it gives CSASEEGLGDEQFF.

The chain links TRBV21-1 to TRBJ1-1. TRBV21-1 corresponds to a pseudogene. The length of the CDR3 is 15 residues. CDR3 coding DNA: TGTGCCAGCAGCAAACAGGGACGGGAGGACACTGAAGCTTTCTTT. It translates to CASSKQGREDTEAFF.

The sample holds a few counts of this clonotype. The chain links TRBV5-1 to TRBJ2-7; 8 bases agree with TRBD1. Per germline, CDR1 SGHRS and CDR2 YFSETQ. The CDR3 consists of 14 residues. V trimming: 4 bases; J trimming: 6 bases; junction bases outside the gene matches: 9. CDR3 sequence: CASSAFDRGGEQYF. DNA of the CDR3: TGCGCCAGCAGCGCTTTCGACAGGGGAGGCGAGCAGTACTTC.

This clonotype has only a few counts. The chain is built from TRBV28 and TRBJ1-1; D ambiguous. Germline CDR1 MDHEN, CDR2 SYDVKM. V gave up 1 base and J gave up 1 base, with 13 bases separating them. The CDR3 spans 16 residues. CDR3 DNA sequence: TGTGCCAGCAGTTTATCCAGCCCTCGGGGGAACACTGAAGCTTTCTTT. Its translation: CASSLSSPRGNTEAFF.

This clonotype was found many times. The rearrangement joins TRBV5-5 to TRBJ1-4, with TRBD1 matching 7 bases. Germline V gives CDR1 SGHKS, CDR2 YYEKEE (reference sequence). V gave up 3 bases and J gave up 3 bases; unmatched junction bases: 5. This CDR3 contains 15 residues. CDR3 nucleotides: TGTGCCAGCAGCTCAATCGGGACAGCTAATGAAAAACTGTTTTTT. Its protein is CASSSIGTANEKLFF.

J is TRBJ2-3 and V is TRBV7-2; no definite D call. CDR1 SGHTA and CDR2 FQGNSA come from the germline V gene. V was pared by 0 bases and J by 0 bases, with 7 bases between. This CDR3 contains 15 residues. The CDR3 region has the DNA TGTGCCAGCAGCTTAGCCCCACCTAGCACAGATACGCAGTATTTT. Amino acid sequence: CASSLAPPSTDTQYF.

V usage is TRBV6-6 and J usage is TRBJ2-1, with 13 bases matching TRBD2. The trim removed 6 bases at V and 6 bases at J, leaving 8 bases unmatched. The CDR3 extends over 16 amino acids. Germline V gene sequence: CDR1 MNHNY, CDR2 SVGAGI (reference sequence). CDR3 protein: CASRELAGGWVNEQFF. CDR3 nucleotides: TGTGCCAGCAGAGAACTAGCGGGGGGGTGGGTCAATGAGCAGTTCTTC.

This clonotype showed up many times. The chain carries TRBV5-6 and TRBJ1-1, with 7 bases matching TRBD1. The CDR3 length is 13 residues. CDR1 and CDR2 from the germline V gene are SGHDT and YYEEEE. V trimming: 3 bases; J trimming: 5 bases; junction bases outside the gene matches: 4. The CDR3: CASSWAGGTEAFF. Written as DNA, the CDR3 is TGTGCCAGCAGCTGGGCAGGGGGAACTGAAGCTTTCTTT.

Only a few counts were recorded for this clonotype. This rearrangement joins TRBV4-1 to TRBJ2-3, with TRBD2 identical over 13 bases. This CDR3 region has 18 residues. The germline gives CDR1 MGHRA, CDR2 YSYEKL. V gave up 0 bases and J gave up 3 bases; unmatched junction bases: 6. The CDR3 bases are TGCGCCAGCAGCCAAGACCTACTAGCGGGGGGGCCAACAGATACGCAGTATTTT. This encodes CASSQDLLAGGPTDTQYF.

CDR3 protein: CASSPQGSTDTQYF. The DNA for the CDR3 is TGTGCCAGCAGCCCACAGGGAAGCACAGATACGCAGTATTTT. The rearrangement joins TRBV5-4 to TRBJ2-3; a possible D gene is TRBD1 (6 bases). CDR1 is SGHNT, CDR2 YYREEE, per germline (reference sequence). The CDR3 is 14 residues long. The V gene lost 4 bases and the J gene lost 0 bases, with 9 bases spanning the gap.

The CDR3 spells CASSSGLAGGQETQYF. As DNA, the CDR3 is TGTGCCAGCAGCTCGGGACTAGCGGGGGGGCAAGAGACCCAGTACTTC. The chain combines TRBV7-2 with TRBJ2-5; 16 bases are shared with TRBD2. CDR1 and CDR2 from the germline V gene are SGHTA and FQGNSA. This CDR3 has 16 residues. Unmatched junction bases numbered 1, after V lost 4 bases and J lost 2 bases. Together with reference TRBV7-2 and TRBJ2-5, the CDR3 gives the full variable domain: GAGVSQSPSNKVTEKGKDVELRCDPISGHTALYWYRQSLGQGLEFLIYFQGNSAPDKSGLPSDRFSAERTGGSVSTLTIQRTQQEDSAVYLCASSSGLAGGQETQYFGPGTRLLVL.

The chain couples TRBV28 to TRBJ1-5, with TRBD1 identical over 9 bases. The length of the CDR3 is 15 residues. Germline assignment: CDR1 MDHEN and CDR2 SYDVKM. The ends lost 4 bases at V and 3 bases at J; junction bases unmatched: 4. This CDR3 is CASSSGTGPNQPQHF. The CDR3 DNA is TGTGCCAGCAGTTCCGGGACAGGGCCCAATCAGCCCCAGCATTTT.

In this sample, this clonotype turned up many times. This chain links TRBV14 with TRBJ2-7; 8 bases agree with TRBD1. From germline, CDR1 is SGHDN and CDR2 FVKESK. V lost 1 base to trimming and J lost 4 bases; unmatched junction nucleotides: 6. The CDR3 has 15 residues. The CDR3 loop reads CASSQGTGLFYEQYF. The CDR3 nucleotides read TGTGCCAGCAGCCAAGGGACAGGGCTCTTTTACGAGCAGTACTTC.

The chain has TRBV5-1 and TRBJ1-4; D is unclear. This CDR3 is 17 amino acids long. V dropped 4 bases and J dropped 6 bases, with 22 bases sitting between them. CDR1 and CDR2 (germline): SGHRS, YFSETQ. CDR3 sequence (DNA): TGCGCCAGCAGCCGCGACGTTGCCAGCCGGGGAGATGAAAAACTGTTTTTT. This encodes CASSRDVASRGDEKLFF.

J is TRBJ2-7 and V is TRBV5-6; a weak D match, TRBD1 (5 bases). The V and J ends lost 3 bases and 1 base respectively, with 11 bases between them. This CDR3 has 14 residues. Germline V gives CDR1 SGHDT, CDR2 YYEEEE. The CDR3 region has the DNA TGTGCCAGCAGCTCTACTCACAGGTCCTACGAGCAGTACTTC. Residues: CASSSTHRSYEQYF.